The 19 T cell receptor beta chains presented below share a single source sample, sequenced in a study of technical replicates of blood from several donors. Using immunoSEQ multiplex PCR, the repertoire was profiled, and TCRdb retains in-frame clones only, with some absent. The sample records tens of thousands of clones, approximately 90% being singletons. The material sequenced was PBMCs. Every receptor here comes from a human donor in good health. Some clones in this sample may be carry-over from other donors' samples.

The V call is TRBV7-9, the J call TRBJ2-5; D is possibly TRBD1 (5 bases). Germline CDR1 SEHNR, CDR2 FQNEAQ (reference sequence). Trimming stripped 2 bases from V and 0 bases from J, with 19 bases between. The CDR3 runs 18 residues. The CDR3 DNA reads TGTGCCAGCAGCTTACTGGGCAGGGCCGCGTCGTACCAAGAGACCCAGTACTTC. Protein product: CASSLLGRAASYQETQYF.

The chain uses TRBV11-1 and TRBJ1-1; 9 bases agree with TRBD1. The CDR3 runs 14 residues. The germline V gene has CDR1 SGHAT and CDR2 FQDESV (reference sequence). V lost 5 bases to trimming and J lost 4 bases; unmatched junction nucleotides: 5. CDR3 coding DNA: TGTGCCAGCAGCGCCGACAGGGGGACCACTGAAGCTTTCTTT. Its translation: CASSADRGTTEAFF.

This chain uses TRBV27 with TRBJ1-2; 10 nucleotides align to TRBD1. The V gene end was trimmed by 5 bases and the J gene end by 3 bases; junction bases not matched to a gene: 6. The CDR3 is made up of 15 amino acids. Germline V gene sequence: CDR1 MNHEY, CDR2 SMNVEV (reference sequence). The CDR3 DNA sequence: TGTGCCAGCAGTCCGGGACAGGGGAGTCACTATGGCTACACCTTC. This translates into CASSPGQGSHYGYTF.

V gene TRBV5-8 combines with J gene TRBJ1-1; 7 bases agree with TRBD1. Germline V CDR1 and CDR2: SGHTS, YDEGEE. This CDR3 region has 13 residues. V was clipped by 0 bases and J by 10 bases; unmatched bases: 6. In DNA form, the CDR3 reads TGTGCCAGCAGCTTGGACAGGGGAAGGGGAGCTTTCTTT. Residues: CASSLDRGRGAFF.

This chain links TRBV30 with TRBJ2-7, with 8 bases fitting TRBD2. The CDR3 extends over 14 amino acids. Trimming took 7 bases from V and 10 from J; bases not matched to a gene: 18. Per the germline V gene, CDR1 is GTSNPN and CDR2 is SVGIG (reference sequence). The CDR3 DNA follows: TGTGCCTTGTCCGGAGAGCGGGGGACCCTCGGCCAGTACTTC. Translation gives CALSGERGTLGQYF.

This sequence joins TRBV6-6 and TRBJ1-1; 9 positions agree with TRBD1. J lost 6 bases, V lost 5 bases, and 10 bases had no gene match. CDR3 size: 15 residues. Looked up from germline, CDR1 is MNHNY and CDR2 is SVGAGI (reference sequence). The CDR3 DNA sequence: TGTGCCAGCAGTGACCAGGGACAGGGATTGTCTGAAGCTTTCTTT. This encodes CASSDQGQGLSEAFF.

The rearrangement uses TRBV5-1 and TRBJ1-2; 8 bases align to TRBD1. From germline, CDR1 is SGHRS and CDR2 YFSETQ. The V gene end was trimmed by 0 bases and the J gene end by 6 bases; junction bases not matched to a gene: 10. This CDR3 spans 16 amino acids. The CDR3 sequence is CASSLARSGGFNGYTF. The CDR3, as DNA: TGCGCCAGCAGCTTGGCCAGGTCAGGGGGCTTTAATGGCTACACCTTC.

The genes are TRBV20-1 and TRBJ1-1, with D maybe TRBD1 (5 bases). CDR3 size: 11 residues. Germline V gene data show CDR1 as DFQATT and CDR2 as SNEGSKA (reference sequence). The CDR3 bases are TGCAGGGCAGGGCGGCGCACTGAAGCTTTCTTT. Its translation is CRAGRRTEAFF.

This sequence joins TRBV5-4 and TRBJ2-1, with D unresolved. Germline V CDR1 and CDR2: SGHNT, YYREEE (reference sequence). The V end lost 4 bases, the J end lost 5 bases, and 4 bases lay between the germline ends. The CDR3 is made up of 11 amino acids. In DNA form, the CDR3 reads TGTGCCAGCAGCCACAACAATGAGCAGTTCTTC. It codes for CASSHNNEQFF.

V is TRBV6-5 and J is TRBJ1-2; D uncertain. Trimming shortened V by 2 bases and J by 2 bases, and 6 bases separated the two germline ends. Germline V gene data show CDR1 as MNHEY and CDR2 as SVGAGI. The CDR3 is made up of 13 amino acids. The CDR3 region is CASSYPQNYGYTF. The CDR3 coding sequence is TGTGCCAGCAGTTACCCCCAGAACTATGGCTACACCTTC.

The chain is built from TRBV21-1 and TRBJ1-5. TRBV21-1 is assigned pseudogene status. This CDR3 comprises 14 residues. The CDR3 here is CASRARRVRQPQHF. The CDR3 nucleotides are TGTGCCAGCAGAGCGAGGAGGGTACGTCAGCCCCAGCATTTT.

This chain links TRBV28 with TRBJ1-5, with 8 bases aligning to TRBD1. J lost 2 bases, V lost 3 bases, and 0 bases had no gene match. CDR3 length: 14 amino acids. Germline V lookup: CDR1 MDHEN, CDR2 SYDVKM. DNA for the CDR3: TGTGCCAGCAGTTTGACAGGGGGCAATCAGCCCCAGCATTTT. Protein product: CASSLTGGNQPQHF. The variable domain in full, with the rest retrieved from reference TRBV28 and TRBJ1-5, is DVKVTQSSRYLVKRTGEKVFLECVQDMDHENMFWYRQDPGLGLRLIYFSYDVKMKEKGDIPEGYSVSREKKERFSLILESASTNQTSMYLCASSLTGGNQPQHFGDGTRLSIL.

The V and J genes are TRBV18 and TRBJ1-1; no definite D call. The V end lost 6 bases, the J end lost 4 bases, and 12 bases lay between the germline ends. The CDR3 extends over 13 amino acids. From germline, CDR1 is KGHSH and CDR2 LQKENI. The CDR3 nucleotides are TGTGCCAGCTCCAGCGGACGGGCCACTGAAGCTTTCTTT. It is translated as CASSSGRATEAFF.

J is TRBJ1-1 and V is TRBV7-2, with 11 bases matching TRBD1. This CDR3 has 16 residues. The germline CDR1 and CDR2 sequences are SGHTA and FQGNSA. Trimming cost V 2 bases and J 0 bases; bases outside gene matches: 2. In DNA form, the CDR3 reads TGTGCCAGCAGCTTAAGGGACAGGGGGATGAACACTGAAGCTTTCTTT. Translated, it gives CASSLRDRGMNTEAFF.

J is TRBJ2-2 and V is TRBV4-3, with TRBD1 matching over 11 bases. The germline gives CDR1 LGHNA, CDR2 YSLEER. This CDR3 contains 15 residues. V lost 9 bases to trimming and J lost 4 bases; unmatched junction nucleotides: 7. The CDR3 bases are TGCGCCAGTAGGGGGACAGGGGGGGTCACCGGGGAGCTGTTTTTT. It codes for CASRGTGGVTGELFF.

This sequence joins TRBV7-9 and TRBJ2-7; D gene ambiguous. The germline gives CDR1 SEHNR, CDR2 FQNEAQ (reference sequence). This CDR3 region has 13 residues. Trimming shortened V by 0 bases and J by 6 bases, and 9 bases separated the two germline ends. The CDR3 here is CASSLASGFEQYF. For the CDR3, the DNA is TGTGCCAGCAGCTTAGCTTCCGGGTTCGAGCAGTACTTC.

The chain uses TRBV23-1 and TRBJ1-2; 7 bases line up with TRBD1. TRBV23-1 carries the ORF label, with uncertain function. This CDR3 is built from 14 residues. The V segment lost 2 bases and the J segment 7 bases; nucleotides outside the gene matches: 7. Here the CDR3 reads CASSQPQGVIGYTF. DNA of the CDR3: TGCGCCAGCAGTCAACCTCAGGGGGTGATTGGCTACACCTTC.

The chain carries TRBV7-2 and TRBJ2-5; no firm D call. Trimming took 3 bases from V and 5 from J, leaving 7 bases between them. Germline CDR1 is SGHTA and CDR2 is FQGNSA. CDR3 length equals 12 residues. CDR3 protein: CASSFNGETQYF. CDR3 coding DNA: TGTGCCAGCAGCTTTAACGGGGAGACCCAGTACTTC. The variable domain in full, completed from reference TRBV7-2 and TRBJ2-5, reads GAGVSQSPSNKVTEKGKDVELRCDPISGHTALYWYRQSLGQGLEFLIYFQGNSAPDKSGLPSDRFSAERTGGSVSTLTIQRTQQEDSAVYLCASSFNGETQYFGPGTRLLVL.

The rearrangement joins TRBV30 to TRBJ2-7, with TRBD2 matching over 10 bases. The CDR3 contains 13 residues. Germline V gene data show CDR1 as GTSNPN and CDR2 as SVGIG (reference sequence). Trimming cost V 8 bases and J 3 bases; bases outside gene matches: 7. This CDR3 is CAASGTSDYEQYF. CDR3 sequence (DNA): TGTGCCGCCTCCGGGACTAGCGACTACGAGCAGTACTTC.